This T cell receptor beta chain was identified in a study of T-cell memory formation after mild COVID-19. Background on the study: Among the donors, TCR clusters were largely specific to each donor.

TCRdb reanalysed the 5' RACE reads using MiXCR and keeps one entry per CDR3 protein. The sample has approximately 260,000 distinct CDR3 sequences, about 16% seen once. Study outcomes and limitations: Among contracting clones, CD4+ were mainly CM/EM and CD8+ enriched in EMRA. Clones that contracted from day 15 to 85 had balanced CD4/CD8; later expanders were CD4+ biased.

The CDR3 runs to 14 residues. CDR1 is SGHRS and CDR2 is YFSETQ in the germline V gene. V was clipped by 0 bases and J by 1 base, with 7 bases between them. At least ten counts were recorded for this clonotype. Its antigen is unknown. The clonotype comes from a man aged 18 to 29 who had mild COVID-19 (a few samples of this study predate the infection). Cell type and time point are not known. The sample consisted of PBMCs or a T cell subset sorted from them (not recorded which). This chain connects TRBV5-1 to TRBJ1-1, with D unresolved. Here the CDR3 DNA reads TGCGCCAGCAGCTTGGAACCGACGAACACTGAAGCTTTCTTT. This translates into CASSLEPTNTEAFF.